The 30 T cell receptor beta chains below all came from one sample that was sequenced in a study of blood T cells in healthy people across ages. With a J-beta primer mix and a sample-barcoded 5' primer, a second PCR ran roughly 7 to 11 cycles. TCRdb processed the 5' RACE reads anew with MiXCR; each CDR3 protein has one entry. The data show about 780,000 distinct CDR3 sequences, about 42% seen once. The sequenced sample consisted of blood. These receptors all stem from an elderly man in good health.

In this sample, this clonotype turned up a few times. The rearrangement links TRBV4-3 to TRBJ2-7, with D unresolved. This CDR3 is 14 amino acids long. Germline CDR1 LGHNA, CDR2 YSLEER. V was trimmed by 4 bases and J by 4 bases, leaving 14 bases between them. CDR3 sequence: CASSPNLGLYEQYF. As DNA, the CDR3 is TGCGCCAGCAGCCCTAATTTGGGTTTGTACGAGCAGTACTTC.

V gene TRBV6-6 combines with J gene TRBJ2-3; weak D call: TRBD2 (5 bases). Germline values: CDR1 MNHNY, CDR2 SVGAGI (reference sequence). V was shortened by 7 bases and J by 6 bases, with 14 bases between the two germline ends. This CDR3 contains 13 residues. CDR3 region: CASNLASPDTQYF. CDR3 DNA sequence: TGTGCCAGCAATCTGGCTAGCCCGGATACGCAGTATTTT.

The chain uses TRBV20-1 and TRBJ1-5; D is uncertain. This CDR3 spans 13 amino acids. Between the trimmed V and J ends, which lost 3 bases and 7 bases, there was a span of 13 bases. Germline V gene data show CDR1 as DFQATT and CDR2 as SNEGSKA (reference sequence). The CDR3 DNA sequence: TGCAGTGCTAGCACCCAAAAAGACCAGCCCCAGCATTTT. Its protein is CSASTQKDQPQHF.

The table lists this clonotype with a few counts. The V call is TRBV10-3, the J call TRBJ2-1, with TRBD2 matching 8 bases. V lost 10 bases and J lost 7; bases outside the gene matches: 21. The germline CDR1 and CDR2 sequences are ENHRY and SYGVKD. This CDR3 has 17 residues. The CDR3 sequence: CASQGGGTVGLVNEQFF. CDR3 in DNA: TGTGCCAGCCAAGGCGGGGGGACTGTTGGACTAGTAAATGAGCAGTTCTTC.

This chain connects TRBV7-2 to TRBJ1-5; TRBD1 aligns across 7 bases. Germline CDR1 SGHTA, CDR2 FQGNSA. This CDR3 comprises 15 residues. The V segment lost 2 bases and the J segment 7 bases; nucleotides outside the gene matches: 8. CDR3 in DNA: TGTGCCAGCAGCTTACTTAGGACAGGTGACCAGCCCCAGCATTTT. This sequence encodes CASSLLRTGDQPQHF.

This clonotype appeared many times. This chain joins TRBV20-1 and TRBJ2-1, with 7 positions matching TRBD1. Trimming cost V 5 bases and J 5 bases; bases outside gene matches: 3. Germline CDR1 DFQATT, CDR2 SNEGSKA (reference sequence). The CDR3 extends over 12 amino acids. The CDR3 reads CSAGQVNNEQFF. CDR3 sequence (DNA): TGCAGTGCTGGACAGGTTAACAATGAGCAGTTCTTC.

Many counts were recorded for this clonotype. This rearrangement joins TRBV28 to TRBJ1-2; D unclear. With 3 bases removed from V and 8 bases from J, the gap between germline ends came to 10 bases. The V gene's germline CDR1 is MDHEN and CDR2 SYDVKM. The CDR3 is 12 residues long. The DNA of the CDR3 is TGTGCCAGCAGTTTCGGGGTAGGAGGCTACACCTTC. Its protein is CASSFGVGGYTF.

This clonotype came up a few times. This rearrangement joins TRBV20-1 to TRBJ2-7; D remains ambiguous. The V gene lost 1 base and the J gene lost 0 bases, with 13 bases spanning the gap. The length of the CDR3 is 15 residues. Germline CDR1 DFQATT, CDR2 SNEGSKA (reference sequence). The CDR3 region has the DNA TGCAGTGCTAGAGTGCAGGACGTACGCTCCTACGAGCAGTACTTC. It translates to CSARVQDVRSYEQYF.

This clonotype was detected only a few times. CDR3 nucleotides: TGCGCCAGTTCGACAGGGACCTACAATGAGCAGTTCTTC. Translating gives CASSTGTYNEQFF. J is TRBJ2-1 and V is TRBV5-1; 7 positions match TRBD1. The CDR3 sequence is 13 residues long. CDR1 and CDR2 (germline): SGHRS, YFSETQ. After removal of 8 bases from V and 2 bases from J, the junction contained 4 bases not matched to a gene.

J is TRBJ2-1 and V is TRBV18; 13 bases line up with TRBD2. The J call may be mistaken, given a closer DNA end match to TRBJ2-7. CDR3 length: 17 residues. CDR1 and CDR2 (germline): KGHSH, LQKENI. The CDR3 nucleotides read TGTGCCAGCTCACCACCGGGACTAGCGGGAAGTCGGAATGAGCAGTACTTC. Protein product: CASSPPGLAGSRNEQYF.

The genes are TRBV7-9 and TRBJ2-5; 8 nucleotides match TRBD2. The J call may be incorrect, as the DNA end agrees better with TRBJ2-1. Germline-derived CDR1 and CDR2 are SEHNR and FQNEAQ (reference sequence). The CDR3 extends over 17 amino acids. The CDR3, as DNA: TGTGCCAGCAGCCCCTTCAGCGGGAGACTACTCCAAGAGACCCAGTTCTTC. Amino acids: CASSPFSGRLLQETQFF.

This clonotype was counted between two and nine times. The gene calls are TRBV12-3 or TRBV12-4 and TRBJ2-7; D may match TRBD1 or TRBD2 (5 bases each). This CDR3 region has 13 residues. Between the trimmed V and J ends, which lost 8 bases and 3 bases, there was a span of 14 bases. Written as DNA, the CDR3 is TGTGCCAGCGCGGGCACAGGAAACTACGAGCAGTACTTC. Its protein is CASAGTGNYEQYF.

The chain carries TRBV10-3 and TRBJ2-3, with 7 bases matching TRBD2. Per germline, CDR1 ENHRY and CDR2 SYGVKD. The V gene end was trimmed by 3 bases and the J gene end by 3 bases; junction bases not matched to a gene: 6. CDR3 length: 15 amino acids. In DNA form, the CDR3 reads TGTGCCATCAGTGACGGGGCGGGGGATACAGATACGCAGTATTTT. As protein: CAISDGAGDTDTQYF.

This sequence joins TRBV2 and TRBJ1-4; 7 bases align to TRBD1. The V and J ends lost 8 bases and 7 bases, in that order; junction bases with no gene match: 13. Germline CDR1 reads SNHLY; CDR2 reads FYNNEI. The length of the CDR3 is 15 residues. CDR3 nucleotide sequence: TGTGCCAGCCGAAGGGACAGCCTCGCGGGTGAAAAACTGTTTTTT. Residues: CASRRDSLAGEKLFF.

This chain connects TRBV20-1 to TRBJ2-5, with TRBD2 matching over 11 bases. CDR3 length: 15 residues. V gave up 4 bases and J gave up 5 bases; unmatched junction bases: 9. Germline CDR1 DFQATT, CDR2 SNEGSKA (reference sequence). For the CDR3, the DNA is TGCAGTGCTAAGGCAACTAGCGGGAGTGGTGAGACCCAGTACTTC. It specifies CSAKATSGSGETQYF.

In this sample, this clonotype turned up a few times. The chain carries TRBV10-3 and TRBJ2-5, with a weak D call TRBD2 (5 bases). The CDR3 length is 12 residues. The V and J ends lost 9 bases and 2 bases respectively, with 10 bases between them. Germline V gene lookup returns CDR1 ENHRY and CDR2 SYGVKD. As DNA, the CDR3 is TGTGCCATTGGACTCCCGCAAGAGACCCAGTACTTC. Translating gives CAIGLPQETQYF.

This clonotype appeared a single time. V and J are TRBV7-8 and TRBJ1-5, with D perhaps TRBD1 (5 bases). V was trimmed by 5 bases and J by 0 bases, leaving 8 bases between them. The CDR3 has 14 residues. From germline, CDR1 is SGHVS and CDR2 FQNEAQ. CDR3 protein: CASSRRGSNQPQHF. The CDR3 region has the DNA TGTGCCAGCAGCCGGAGGGGTAGCAATCAGCCCCAGCATTTT. The full variable domain, with the rest looked up from reference TRBV7-8 and TRBJ1-5, is GAGVSQSPRYKVAKRGQDVALRCDPISGHVSLFWYQQALGQGPEFLTYFQNEAQLDKSGLPSDRFFAERPEGSVSTLKIQRTQQEDSAVYLCASSRRGSNQPQHFGDGTRLSIL.

The V and J genes are TRBV4-2 and TRBJ2-4, with 8 bases that match TRBD2. The J call may be wrong; the DNA end is better matched by TRBJ2-7. Per germline, CDR1 LGHNA and CDR2 YNFKEQ. The CDR3 loop spans 14 amino acids. The CDR3 DNA reads as TGTGCCAGCAGCCCTACCGGGGGGGTCAACGAGCAGTACTTC. It encodes CASSPTGGVNEQYF.

This clonotype has more than one count but fewer than ten. J is TRBJ2-5 and V is TRBV28; 7 nucleotides agree with TRBD2. Trimming at V came to 3 bases and at J to 5 bases, leaving 3 bases not matched to a gene. This CDR3 contains 13 residues. The germline V gene has CDR1 MDHEN and CDR2 SYDVKM. The DNA of the CDR3 is TGTGCCAGCAGTTTTGTCGGGAGGGAGACCCAGTACTTC. Amino acid sequence: CASSFVGRETQYF.

The V gene is TRBV7-9, the J gene TRBJ2-1, with D perhaps TRBD2 (5 bases). With 5 bases removed from V and 7 bases from J, the gap between germline ends came to 21 bases. CDR1 is SEHNR, CDR2 FQNEAQ, per germline (reference sequence). The CDR3 loop spans 16 amino acids. As DNA, the CDR3 is TGTGCCAGCAGCGCTCGTATCGGGGTAGCGTCGAATGAGCAGTTCTTC. It translates to CASSARIGVASNEQFF.

This clonotype occurred once. The rearrangement uses TRBV12-3 or TRBV12-4 and TRBJ2-7; either TRBD1 or TRBD2 may fit D (6 bases each). V lost 8 bases, J lost 3 bases, and 17 bases lay in between. This CDR3 has 14 amino acids. CDR3 loop: CASHGGAAYYEQYF. The CDR3 DNA reads TGTGCCAGCCACGGGGGCGCTGCCTACTACGAGCAGTACTTC.

The rearrangement links TRBV20-1 to TRBJ2-7; tentatively, D is TRBD1 or TRBD2 (7 bases each). The CDR3 is made up of 14 amino acids. Deletions cut 1 base from V and 5 bases from J, with 15 bases between. Germline V gives CDR1 DFQATT, CDR2 SNEGSKA (reference sequence). Here the CDR3 reads CSARGQGGTHEQYF. The CDR3 DNA follows: TGCAGTGCTAGAGGTCAGGGGGGGACTCACGAGCAGTACTTC.

V gene TRBV12-3 or TRBV12-4 combines with J gene TRBJ2-2; D is unclear. The length of the CDR3 is 13 residues. V lost 7 bases, J lost 1 base, and 7 bases lay in between. This chain's CDR3 is CASIEENTGELFF. The CDR3 DNA is TGTGCCAGCATTGAGGAGAACACCGGGGAGCTGTTTTTT.

V usage is TRBV12-3 or TRBV12-4 and J usage is TRBJ2-3, with a possible D match to TRBD2 (6 bases). Trimming cost V 2 bases and J 0 bases, with 9 bases left between them. The length of the CDR3 is 15 residues. This chain's CDR3 is CASSLYGGSTDTQYF. In DNA form, the CDR3 reads TGTGCCAGCAGTTTATACGGGGGTAGCACAGATACGCAGTATTTT.

The chain employs TRBV29-1 and TRBJ2-1; either TRBD1 or TRBD2 may fit D (5 bases each). Germline V CDR1 and CDR2: SQVTM, ANQGSEA. Trimming cost V 4 bases and J 14 bases, with 15 bases left between them. The CDR3 is 11 residues long. The CDR3 protein is CSVGSGRPKFF. CDR3 nucleotides: TGCAGCGTTGGATCGGGACGCCCGAAGTTCTTC.

Turning to this clonotype: A single base separates this from a much larger clone, so it may be a read error. The CDR3: CSAREGSGHGYTF. The CDR3 nucleotides read TGCAGTGCTAGAGAGGGCAGTGGGCATGGCTACACCTTC. The V and J genes are TRBV20-1 and TRBJ1-2, with D unresolved. Trimming took off 0 bases at V and 6 bases at J, with 11 bases between the two ends. Germline values: CDR1 DFQATT, CDR2 SNEGSKA (reference sequence). The CDR3 is made up of 13 amino acids.

The J gene is TRBJ2-7, the V gene TRBV5-5, with 7 bases fitting TRBD1. The CDR3 runs to 17 residues. Trimming took 5 bases from V and 0 from J; bases not matched to a gene: 14. Per germline, CDR1 SGHKS and CDR2 YYEKEE (reference sequence). CDR3: CASSNDRVSARSYEQYF. The CDR3 bases are TGTGCCAGCAGTAATGACAGGGTTTCGGCCCGCTCCTACGAGCAGTACTTC.

The sample holds a few counts of this clonotype. This chain uses TRBV12-3 or TRBV12-4 with TRBJ1-5; D call uncertain. Deletions cut 1 base from V and 0 bases from J, with 13 bases between. The length of the CDR3 is 17 residues. This CDR3 reads CASSLGLRVTSNQPQHF. The CDR3 DNA follows: TGTGCCAGCAGTTTAGGTCTTCGGGTGACTAGCAATCAGCCCCAGCATTTT.

Only a few counts were recorded for this clonotype. The rearrangement joins TRBV14 to TRBJ1-2; D not resolved. The V end was cut by 1 base, the J end by 7 bases, with 13 bases between. The CDR3 has 14 residues. Germline CDR1 and CDR2: SGHDN and FVKESK. The chain's CDR3 is CASSQVGFSGGYTF. The DNA of the CDR3 is TGTGCCAGCAGCCAAGTGGGGTTTTCGGGTGGCTACACCTTC.

CDR3 sequence reads: CASSLYGTSVQETQYF. The CDR3 region has the DNA TGTGCCAGCAGTTTATACGGGACTAGCGTTCAAGAGACCCAGTACTTC. This chain uses TRBV28 with TRBJ2-5; TRBD2 matches 10 bases. This CDR3 comprises 16 residues. V shed 1 base and J 2 bases; nucleotides not matched to a gene: 4. Looked up from germline, CDR1 is MDHEN and CDR2 is SYDVKM.